The 31 T cell receptor beta chains reported below all come from one sample, sequenced in a study of blood T cell repertoires in COVID-19. Method: immunoSEQ multiplex PCR; TCRdb's copy keeps in-frame clones and lacks some. Counted here are some 77,000 clones, about 82% occurring once; the ten biggest clones make up 1.5% to 2%. The sample consisted of peripheral blood. These receptor sequences come from a woman aged 60-70 years with acute or convalescent COVID-19.

The chain is built from TRBV6-5 and TRBJ1-5; TRBD1 matches 9 bases. This CDR3 has 15 residues. CDR1 and CDR2 from the germline V gene are MNHEY and SVGAGI. V was clipped by 6 bases and J by 7 bases; unmatched bases: 10. In DNA form, the CDR3 reads TGTGCCAGCAGAACAGGACAGGGGATAGGACAGCCCCAGCATTTT. Translated, it gives CASRTGQGIGQPQHF.

Only a few counts were recorded for this clone. The V and J genes are TRBV27 and TRBJ2-1; 9 bases map to TRBD1. The germline CDR1 and CDR2 sequences are MNHEY and SMNVEV (reference sequence). V lost 1 base and J lost 4; bases outside the gene matches: 11. The CDR3 has 18 residues. The chain's CDR3 is CASSLWAIGTGRYNEQFF. CDR3 coding DNA: TGTGCCAGCAGTTTATGGGCGATAGGGACAGGGAGGTACAATGAGCAGTTCTTC.

V usage is TRBV20-1 and J usage is TRBJ1-2; tentative D call: TRBD1 (5 bases). The CDR3 loop spans 13 amino acids. Trimming shortened V by 3 bases and J by 8 bases, and 16 bases separated the two germline ends. The germline CDR1 and CDR2 sequences are DFQATT and SNEGSKA (reference sequence). The CDR3 DNA reads TGCAGTGCTAGTGTACCGAACGGGGGGGGCTACACCTTC. Residues: CSASVPNGGGYTF.

The V gene is TRBV18, the J gene TRBJ1-4, with TRBD1 matching over 10 bases. The CDR3 has 17 amino acids. After removal of 4 bases from V and 0 bases from J, the junction contained 5 bases not matched to a gene. CDR1 is KGHSH and CDR2 is LQKENI in the germline V gene. The CDR3 here is CASSRDRGLATNEKLFF. As DNA, the CDR3 is TGTGCCAGCTCACGGGACAGGGGACTTGCAACTAATGAAAAACTGTTTTTT. Looking up the rest from reference TRBV18 and TRBJ1-4 gives the full variable domain: NAGVMQNPRHLVRRRGQEARLRCSPMKGHSHVYWYRQLPEEGLKFMVYLQKENIIDESGMPKERFSAEFPKEGPSILRIQQVVRGDSAAYFCASSRDRGLATNEKLFFGSGTQLSVL.

The chain employs TRBV18 and TRBJ2-5; tentative D call: TRBD2 (5 bases). The V gene's germline CDR1 is KGHSH and CDR2 LQKENI. Trimming pared 3 bases from V and 3 bases from J, leaving 17 bases between. The CDR3 runs to 16 residues. This CDR3 reads CASSPRKLEVKETQYF. DNA for the CDR3: TGTGCCAGCTCACCCAGAAAACTGGAGGTAAAAGAGACCCAGTACTTC.

The V gene is TRBV28, the J gene TRBJ1-1; D unresolved. The length of the CDR3 is 14 residues. Germline V gives CDR1 MDHEN, CDR2 SYDVKM. V lost 3 bases to trimming and J lost 0 bases, with 8 bases between them. CDR3 bases: TGTGCCAGCAGTTTTCGGGTATTGAACACTGAAGCTTTCTTT. Protein sequence: CASSFRVLNTEAFF.

On this clone: One junction end does not reproduce the germline sequence, and a read error may be involved. This chain joins TRBV12-5 and TRBJ1-2; no clear D. This CDR3 contains 20 residues. The germline gives CDR1 LGHNT, CDR2 FRNRAP. CDR3 nucleotides: TGTGCTAGTGGTTTGGTACGAGGGTTAAGAAGGACCCTTGCGAGCTATCGCTACACCTTC. It translates to CASGLVRGLRRTLASYRYTF.

V and J are TRBV5-1 and TRBJ1-2, with 12 bases lining up with TRBD1. V shed 3 bases and J 7 bases; nucleotides not matched to a gene: 10. The CDR3 loop spans 16 amino acids. Looked up from germline, CDR1 is SGHRS and CDR2 is YFSETQ. The CDR3 loop reads CASSSGRDRGHGGYTF. CDR3 in DNA: TGCGCCAGCAGCTCAGGGCGGGACAGGGGGCATGGTGGCTACACCTTC.

The V call is TRBV28, the J call TRBJ1-1; no reliable D call. CDR1 MDHEN and CDR2 SYDVKM come from the germline V gene. The CDR3 is 13 amino acids. The germline V and J ends were trimmed by 8 bases and 1 base, with 11 bases remaining between them. CDR3 amino acids: CASHGTPNTEAFF. CDR3 bases: TGTGCCAGCCATGGCACACCGAACACTGAAGCTTTCTTT.

The chain combines TRBV19 with TRBJ2-2; D is possibly TRBD1 (7 bases). Germline V gives CDR1 LNHDA, CDR2 SQIVND (reference sequence). Trimming removed 5 bases at V and 6 bases at J, with 19 bases between. This CDR3 is built from 16 residues. The CDR3 coding sequence is TGTGCCAGTAGTTTTCCCGCGGGACAGAGGTCCGGGGAGCTGTTTTTT. It is translated as CASSFPAGQRSGELFF.

The chain recombines TRBV6-2 or TRBV6-3 with TRBJ2-1; 11 bases line up with TRBD2. The germline CDR1 and CDR2 sequences are MNHEY and SVGEGT. The CDR3 is 15 residues long. V shed 3 bases, J shed 10 bases, and the junction held 8 bases outside the gene matches. DNA of the CDR3: TGTGCCAGCAGTTATTCCGGACTAGCGGGCTTGGAGCAGTTCTTC. Translating it yields CASSYSGLAGLEQFF.

This clone was observed many times. The chain links TRBV5-1 to TRBJ1-2, with TRBD1 matching 10 bases. The CDR3 loop spans 16 amino acids. Germline V gene data show CDR1 as SGHRS and CDR2 as YFSETQ. V lost 4 bases to trimming and J lost 6 bases; unmatched junction nucleotides: 12. The CDR3 loop reads CASSQLAGQGVNGYTF. The CDR3 DNA reads TGCGCCAGCAGCCAGCTAGCTGGACAGGGGGTTAATGGCTACACCTTC.

The chain recombines TRBV5-1 with TRBJ1-1; D is ambiguous. V was trimmed by 8 bases and J by 2 bases, leaving 19 bases between them. CDR3 length: 15 residues. Germline CDR1 reads SGHRS; CDR2 reads YFSETQ. CDR3 amino acids: CASRKLERVNTEAFF. The CDR3 bases are TGCGCCAGTAGAAAACTGGAGAGAGTAAACACTGAAGCTTTCTTT.

This clone was seen a single time. The chain combines TRBV5-1 with TRBJ1-5; no definite D call. CDR1 is SGHRS, CDR2 YFSETQ, per germline. CDR3 length: 11 residues. V was clipped by 4 bases and J by 3 bases, with 2 bases between them. In DNA form, the CDR3 reads TGCGCCAGCAGCCTCAATCAGCCCCAGCATTTT. The encoded protein is CASSLNQPQHF.

The V gene is TRBV7-9, the J gene TRBJ2-3, with D tentatively TRBD2 (5 bases). V was clipped by 4 bases and J by 1 base, with 21 bases between them. This CDR3 is built from 18 residues. CDR1 and CDR2 (germline): SEHNR, FQNEAQ (reference sequence). The CDR3 loop reads CASSSVGGPRIGTDTQYF. The CDR3 DNA reads as TGTGCCAGCAGCTCCGTTGGCGGGCCGCGGATAGGCACAGATACGCAGTATTTT.

This clone was counted only a few times. The sample contains more than one DNA sequence encoding this CDR3. This sequence joins TRBV14 and TRBJ2-7, with a possible D match to TRBD1 (7 bases). CDR3 length: 14 amino acids. The V end lost 1 base, the J end lost 3 bases, and 10 bases lay between the germline ends. The germline V gene has CDR1 SGHDN and CDR2 FVKESK. The CDR3 sequence is CASSQGRGVYEQYF. Written as DNA, the CDR3 is TGTGCCAGCAGCCAAGGCAGGGGGGTCTACGAGCAGTACTTC.

CDR3 DNA sequence: TGTGCCTGGAGTGTTAACAGCCCTATGGAGCAGTACTTC. Protein: CAWSVNSPMEQYF. This chain connects TRBV30 to TRBJ2-7; D ambiguous. This CDR3 has 13 residues. With 0 bases removed from V and 7 bases from J, the gap between germline ends came to 13 bases. Germline V CDR1 and CDR2: GTSNPN, SVGIG (reference sequence).

The chain is built from TRBV13 and TRBJ1-3; TRBD1 is a possible D gene (5 bases). The CDR3 has 16 residues. V was pared by 5 bases and J by 0 bases, with 14 bases between. In germline, CDR1 is PRHDT, CDR2 FYEKMQ (reference sequence). For the CDR3, the DNA is TGTGCCAGCAGCCCATGGGACTGGAGCTCTGGAAACACCATATATTTT. Protein product: CASSPWDWSSGNTIYF.

The rearrangement uses TRBV9 and TRBJ2-2; possible D gene TRBD2, 5 bases. The ends were cut back, 5 bases at V and 6 bases at J, with 11 bases in the middle. Germline CDR1 reads SGDLS; CDR2 reads YYNGEE. CDR3 length equals 13 residues. The CDR3 is CASRGAVAGELFF. The CDR3 coding sequence is TGTGCCAGCAGGGGAGCCGTGGCCGGGGAGCTGTTTTTT.

This chain joins TRBV19 and TRBJ1-1, with 8 bases matching TRBD1. The CDR3 covers 15 residues. Trimming cost V 5 bases and J 0 bases; bases outside gene matches: 5. In germline, CDR1 is LNHDA, CDR2 SQIVND (reference sequence). CDR3 in amino acids: CASSLRTGMNTEAFF. The CDR3 coding sequence is TGTGCCAGTAGTCTACGGACAGGGATGAACACTGAAGCTTTCTTT.

The chain has TRBV2 and TRBJ1-2; D remains ambiguous. CDR1 is SNHLY, CDR2 FYNNEI, per germline. Trimming cost V 7 bases and J 2 bases, with 8 bases left between them. The CDR3 length is 12 residues. The DNA for the CDR3 is TGTGCCAGCATCGAAAGCAACTATGGCTACACCTTC. Its protein product is CASIESNYGYTF.

The V and J genes are TRBV28 and TRBJ1-4, with a possible D match to TRBD1 (6 bases). The length of the CDR3 is 14 residues. V gave up 3 bases and J gave up 3 bases, with 8 bases separating them. Germline loops: CDR1 MDHEN, CDR2 SYDVKM. CDR3 coding DNA: TGTGCCAGCAGTTTCAGGGGTCCTAATGAAAAACTGTTTTTT. Amino acids: CASSFRGPNEKLFF.

This rearrangement joins TRBV30 to TRBJ2-7; no definite D call. The CDR3 spans 11 residues. Trimming removed 4 bases at V and 2 bases at J, with 6 bases between. Germline values: CDR1 GTSNPN, CDR2 SVGIG (reference sequence). CDR3 in DNA: TGTGCCTGGACCCCCACCTACGAGCAGTACTTC. Translation gives CAWTPTYEQYF.

In its sample, this clone is medium-sized. J is TRBJ2-7 and V is TRBV5-4; TRBD1 might be the D (5 bases). The CDR3 length is 15 residues. V shed 5 bases and J shed 6 bases, with 21 bases lying between them. CDR1 and CDR2 from the germline V gene are SGHNT and YYREEE (reference sequence). CDR3 nucleotides: TGTGCCAGCAGACCAAGAAATGTGGGTAGGGGCGAGCAGTACTTC. It codes for CASRPRNVGRGEQYF.

The chain is built from TRBV3-1 (or the pseudogene TRBV3-2) and TRBJ1-6; 9 bases are shared with TRBD1. V trimming: 6 bases; J trimming: 7 bases; junction bases outside the gene matches: 7. CDR3 size: 15 residues. The V gene's germline CDR1 is LGHDT and CDR2 YNNKEL (reference sequence). CDR3 sequence: CASRAGTGKNSPLHF. The DNA for the CDR3 is TGTGCCAGCAGAGCCGGGACAGGGAAAAATTCACCCCTCCACTTT.

The J gene is TRBJ2-5, the V gene TRBV7-3; 7 nucleotides align to TRBD2. V lost 8 bases to trimming and J lost 5 bases; unmatched junction nucleotides: 11. CDR1 is SGHTA, CDR2 FQGTGA, per germline. This CDR3 contains 14 residues. The CDR3 DNA reads as TGTGCCAGCTCGGCGGGAGCAGGTATCGAGACCCAGTACTTC. It translates to CASSAGAGIETQYF.

The chain is built from TRBV29-1 and TRBJ2-7, with 7 positions matching TRBD1. The CDR3 is 14 residues long. The V and J ends lost 6 bases and 1 base, in that order; junction bases with no gene match: 9. Germline V gene data show CDR1 as SQVTM and CDR2 as ANQGSEA. DNA of the CDR3: TGCAGCGTCTACGTGACAGGGCCTTCCTACGAGCAGTACTTC. Protein: CSVYVTGPSYEQYF.

This sequence joins TRBV5-6 and TRBJ1-1; 12 bases align to TRBD1. Germline CDR1 is SGHDT and CDR2 is YYEEEE. Trimming at V came to 4 bases and at J to 4 bases, leaving 5 bases not matched to a gene. The CDR3 is 15 residues long. This chain's CDR3 is CASSVPGQGATEAFF. For the CDR3, the DNA is TGTGCCAGCAGCGTACCGGGACAGGGGGCCACTGAAGCTTTCTTT.

V usage is TRBV5-1 and J usage is TRBJ2-3, with D perhaps TRBD1 (5 bases). Deletions cut 1 base from V and 0 bases from J, with 9 bases between. The CDR3 covers 15 residues. Per the germline V gene, CDR1 is SGHRS and CDR2 is YFSETQ. The CDR3 nucleotides read TGCGCCAGCAGCTTGCGTGGGGCTAGCACAGATACGCAGTATTTT. Amino acid sequence: CASSLRGASTDTQYF.

This clone appeared once. The genes are TRBV7-8 and TRBJ2-5; 11 bases map to TRBD2. The CDR3 has 17 residues. V dropped 7 bases and J dropped 2; count of bases not matched to a gene: 12. CDR1 and CDR2 (germline): SGHVS, FQNEAQ. The DNA of the CDR3 is TGTGCCAGCACCCTCGGGGCTAGCGGGAGGACTCAAGAGACCCAGTACTTC. This sequence encodes CASTLGASGRTQETQYF.

This clone was seen more than once but under ten times. The chain links TRBV2 to TRBJ1-4; D is perhaps TRBD1 (5 bases). Germline V gene lookup returns CDR1 SNHLY and CDR2 FYNNEI. The CDR3 sequence is 15 residues long. V lost 6 bases, J lost 0 bases, and 11 bases lay in between. The CDR3 coding sequence is TGTGCCAGCAGCCGTCAACAGGCAACTAATGAAAAACTGTTTTTT. Translating gives CASSRQQATNEKLFF. Full variable domain (missing parts from reference TRBV2 and TRBJ1-4): EPEVTQTPSHQVTQMGQEVILRCVPISNHLYFYWYRQILGQKVEFLVSFYNNEISEKSEIFDDQFSVERPDGSNFTLKIRSTKLEDSAMYFCASSRQQATNEKLFFGSGTQLSVL.